This TCR beta chain was observed in a study of CD8+CD57+ T cells in acquired aplastic anemia. The wider study: The study obtained an average of roughly 2.9 ug of DNA from sorted CD4+ and CD8+ cells. Study observations and caveats: About 30 was the count of CD8+ CDR3 sequences that patients shared with controls.

Trimming left V 4 bases short and J 9 bases short, with 7 bases between. The germline V gene encodes CDR1 SQVTM and CDR2 ANQGSEA. CDR3 length: 10 residues. Genomic DNA constituted the template upon which TCR beta VDJ and CDR3 profiling was performed. Using its own MiXCR run on the reads, TCRdb lists one record per CDR3 protein. The repertoire holds 150,000 to 200,000 distinct CDR3 sequences, with 40% to 60% as singletons. This clonotype has at least ten counts. The antigen is not known. All patients picked for sequencing had shown, by flow cytometry, an expansion of CD8+CD57+ cells. Input material: sorted CD4+, CD8+, or CD8+CD57+ T cells (not recorded which) from PBMCs. The clonotype was recovered from a human donor with aplastic anemia. J is TRBJ2-1 and V is TRBV29-1; D gene unclear. In nucleotides, the CDR3 is TGCAGCGTTGCTCTCGGTGAGCAGTTCTTC. Its protein product is CSVALGEQFF.